The clone carrying this T cell receptor (beta chain) has only a few counts. This sample is drawn from a study of cytomegalovirus exposure and HLA in healthy donors. The wider study: Early released data comprised 75 million to 100 million unique TCRs from HLA-typed donors.

The primer mix had 60 Vbeta and 13 Jbeta primers. The data were produced by immunoSEQ multiplex PCR, yet TCRdb's version contains in-frame clones alone and is incomplete. This sample yields 130,000 or so clones, of which 8% to 9.5% are seen a single time; about 5.5% belongs to the top ten. Between the trimmed V and J ends, which lost 5 bases and 0 bases, there was a span of 8 bases. CDR3 length: 14 amino acids. Germline CDR1 SSHAT, CDR2 FNYEAQ (reference sequence). The sequencing input was PBMCs. The chain joins TRBV7-7 to TRBJ1-3; weak D call: TRBD1 (5 bases). The clonotype originates from a middle-aged man in good health and CMV-seronegative. The CDR3 nucleotides read TGTGCCAGCAGCGAGACAGACTCTGGAAACACCATATATTTT. This codes for CASSETDSGNTIYF.